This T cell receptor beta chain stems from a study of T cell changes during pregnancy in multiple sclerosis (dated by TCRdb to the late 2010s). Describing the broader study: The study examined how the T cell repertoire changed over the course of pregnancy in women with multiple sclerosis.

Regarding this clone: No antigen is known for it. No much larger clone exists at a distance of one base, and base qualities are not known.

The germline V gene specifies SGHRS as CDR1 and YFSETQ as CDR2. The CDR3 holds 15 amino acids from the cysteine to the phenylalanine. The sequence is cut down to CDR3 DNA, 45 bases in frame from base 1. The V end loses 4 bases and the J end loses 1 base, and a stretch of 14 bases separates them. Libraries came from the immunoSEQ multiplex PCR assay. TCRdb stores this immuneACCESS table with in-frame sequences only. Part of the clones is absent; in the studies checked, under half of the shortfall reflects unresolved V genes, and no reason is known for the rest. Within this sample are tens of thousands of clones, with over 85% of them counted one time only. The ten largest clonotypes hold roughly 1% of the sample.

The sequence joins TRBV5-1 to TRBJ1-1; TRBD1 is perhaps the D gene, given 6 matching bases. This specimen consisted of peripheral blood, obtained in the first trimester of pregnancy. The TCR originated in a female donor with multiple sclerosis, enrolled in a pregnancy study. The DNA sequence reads TGCGCCAGCAGCCCTGGGGGGGCGAGGAACACTGAAGCTTTCTTT. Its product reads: CASSPGGARNTEAFF.